This TCR beta chain was documented in a study of human T cells and chemical hapten exposure. Study results and caveats: DPC sensitization left the count of TCRs above 1 in 1000 unchanged.

Time point reported: healthy volunteer bleed at 2 weeks. Someone pulled total RNA out of unfractionated whole blood. As for this clonotype: The antigen remains unidentified.

Authors' data handling: There were a median of around 97,000 TCRs per sample, with a range from roughly 23,224 to 750,000. In TCRdb, the RACE reads were re-called with MiXCR into one record per CDR3 protein. For this entry, the V and J calls and clone size follow TCRdb and not the study's own pipeline. The sample includes tens of thousands of distinct CDR3 sequences, 3.5% to 4.5% of them seen just once. The germline V gene encodes CDR1 LNHDA and CDR2 SQIVND (reference sequence). Trimming took off 5 bases at V and 3 bases at J, with 17 bases between the two ends. CDR3 length: 16 amino acids. The sample taken for sequencing was whole blood. The chain recombines TRBV19 with TRBJ1-3; D perhaps matches TRBD1 (6 bases). The TCR comes from a female donor in good health. Some clones in this sample may be carry-over from other donors' samples. CDR3 region: CASSVPGRGLGNTIYF. The CDR3 DNA is TGTGCCAGTAGTGTCCCGGGACGGGGGCTTGGAAACACCATATATTTT. Variable domain in full (rest from reference TRBV19 and TRBJ1-3): DGGITQSPKYLFRKEGQNVTLSCEQNLNHDAMYWYRQDPGQGLRLIYYSQIVNDFQKGDIAEGYSVSREKKESFPLTVTSAQKNPTAFYLCASSVPGRGLGNTIYFGEGSWLTVV.